Listed below are T cell receptor beta chains from one sample, sequenced in a study of blood T cell repertoires in COVID-19. Data came from immunoSEQ multiplex PCR; TCRdb stores just in-frame clones and leaves some out. The profile covers under 150,000 clones, with roughly 76% appearing a single time and more than 8.5% taken by the ten largest. Material: peripheral blood. These receptors all come from a woman between 45 and 60 years old with active or convalescent COVID-19. Both conserved end residues are part of each CDR3. A D gene is named only where the DNA matches it firmly. A clone size is listed for some rows: how often the clone was seen (once, few, many), or a class if it is expanded.

d_gene,j_gene,abundance,v_gene,CDR3aa,CDR3nt
TRBD1,TRBJ2-3,.,TRBV27,CASSLLGTEGADTQYF,TGTGCCAGCAGTTTATTAGGGACAGAAGGGGCAGATACGCAGTATTTT
.,TRBJ2-7,.,TRBV5-4,CASSLVASVDEQYF,TGTGCCAGCAGCTTGGTAGCTAGCGTCGACGAGCAGTACTTC
TRBD2,TRBJ2-7,.,TRBV7-3,CASSQRLAGAFYEQYF,TGTGCCAGCAGCCAAAGACTAGCGGGGGCCTTCTACGAGCAGTACTTC
TRBD1,TRBJ2-7,many,TRBV15,CATSRGGPRDSYEQYF,TGTGCCACCAGCAGAGGGGGGCCAAGGGACAGCTACGAGCAGTACTTC
TRBD1,TRBJ1-5,.,TRBV10-3,CAISAGGRQPQHF,TGTGCCATCAGTGCAGGGGGAAGGCAGCCCCAGCATTTT
TRBD2,TRBJ2-5,.,TRBV5-1,CASSFGEGTQYF,TGCGCCAGCAGCTTTGGGGAGGGGACCCAGTACTTC
TRBD1,TRBJ2-1,few,TRBV3-1/TRBV3-2,CASGSRGQYNEQFF,TGTGCCAGCGGAAGTAGGGGACAGTACAATGAGCAGTTCTTC
TRBD2,TRBJ2-1,.,TRBV24-1,CATSDSSGLAAYNEQFF,TGTGCCACCAGTGACTCCTCGGGACTAGCGGCCTACAATGAGCAGTTCTTC
TRBD1,TRBJ2-3,.,TRBV19,CASSATGPDTQYF,TGTGCCAGTAGTGCGACAGGGCCAGATACGCAGTATTTT
.,TRBJ2-2,.,TRBV19,CASSIMGGGGTGELFF,TGTGCCAGTAGTATAATGGGGGGTGGTGGCACCGGGGAGCTGTTTTTT
TRBD1,TRBJ1-4,many,TRBV6-1,CASSDPGQGNEKLFF,TGTGCCAGCAGTGACCCGGGACAGGGGAATGAAAAACTGTTTTTT
TRBD2,TRBJ2-3,many,TRBV9,CASSSRTSSTDTQYF,TGTGCCAGCAGCTCCCGGACTAGCAGCACAGATACGCAGTATTTT
.,TRBJ1-1,.,TRBV6-1,CASSEAGAGNTEAFF,TGTGCCAGCAGTGAAGCGGGGGCCGGGAACACTGAAGCTTTCTTT
.,TRBJ1-1,.,TRBV6-2/TRBV6-3,CASSYSPGQWANTEAFF,TGTGCCAGCAGTTACTCGCCGGGACAATGGGCCAACACTGAAGCTTTCTTT
.,TRBJ1-2,.,TRBV3-1/TRBV3-2,CASSQQVSYGYTF,TGTGCCAGCAGCCAACAGGTGTCCTATGGCTACACCTTC
TRBD1,TRBJ1-2,.,TRBV19,CASRGGQFNYGYTF,TGTGCCAGTAGAGGGGGACAGTTTAACTATGGCTACACCTTC
.,TRBJ2-7,.,TRBV27,CASSLLSGNYEQYF,TGTGCCAGCAGTTTATTGAGCGGAAACTACGAGCAGTACTTC
TRBD2,TRBJ2-1,.,TRBV7-2,CASGGRTSGSDEQFF,TGTGCCAGCGGGGGGAGGACTAGCGGGAGCGATGAGCAGTTCTTC
.,TRBJ1-1,.,TRBV19,CASSIRGDREAFF,TGTGCCAGTAGTATTCGCGGCGATAGAGAAGCTTTCTTT
.,TRBJ1-4,.,TRBV10-1,CASTEELFF,TGCGCCAGCACAGAAGAACTGTTTTTT
.,TRBJ2-3,.,TRBV5-6,CASSFADLPADTQYF,TGTGCCAGCAGCTTCGCGGATCTACCCGCAGATACGCAGTATTTT
TRBD1,TRBJ1-1,.,TRBV13,CANSLLGQGIPEAFF,TGTGCCAACAGCCTCTTGGGACAGGGTATCCCTGAAGCTTTCTTT
TRBD1,TRBJ1-4,.,TRBV7-2,CASSRQGAGEKLFF,TGTGCCAGCAGCAGACAGGGGGCGGGTGAAAAACTGTTTTTT
.,TRBJ1-2,.,TRBV18,CASSPTQGQNYGYTF,TGTGCCAGCTCACCTACCCAAGGACAGAACTATGGCTACACCTTC
TRBD1,TRBJ1-2,.,TRBV28,CASSLVQGAQGYTF,TGTGCCAGCAGTTTGGTTCAGGGGGCTCAGGGCTACACCTTC
TRBD2,TRBJ2-3,once,TRBV7-3,CASSPSGSSTDTQYF,TGTGCCAGCAGCCCTAGCGGGTCTAGCACAGATACGCAGTATTTT
TRBD1,TRBJ2-1,.,TRBV7-8,CASSLAWTGARNEQFF,TGTGCCAGCAGCTTAGCGTGGACAGGGGCTCGGAATGAGCAGTTCTTC
TRBD1,TRBJ2-1,.,TRBV7-2,CASRRTGGANEQFF,TGTGCCAGCAGACGGACAGGGGGCGCTAATGAGCAGTTCTTC
.,TRBJ1-4,few,TRBV27,CASSLMGAPNEKLFF,TGTGCCAGCAGTTTAATGGGGGCTCCTAATGAAAAACTGTTTTTT
TRBD1,TRBJ1-2,.,TRBV6-5,CASISHSGQSYGYTF,TGTGCCAGCATATCCCACTCGGGACAGTCATATGGCTACACCTTC
TRBD2,TRBJ2-1,.,TRBV19,CASRRGGSSYNEQFF,TGTGCCAGTAGGCGCGGGGGGAGCTCCTACAATGAGCAGTTCTTC
TRBD1,TRBJ1-3,once,TRBV28,CASRVTGPGNTIYF,TGTGCCAGCAGGGTGACAGGGCCTGGAAACACCATATATTTT
TRBD1,TRBJ1-2,once,TRBV2,CASRGQGAAYGYTF,TGTGCCAGCAGGGGACAGGGGGCTGCCTATGGCTACACCTTC
TRBD1,TRBJ1-2,.,TRBV7-6,CASSFRDSRNYGYTF,TGTGCCAGCAGCTTCCGGGACAGTCGTAACTATGGCTACACCTTC
.,TRBJ1-6,few,TRBV9,CASSVADSSNSPLHF,TGTGCCAGCAGCGTAGCTGACAGCTCAAATTCACCCCTCCACTTT
TRBD1,TRBJ1-5,few,TRBV10-3,CASTGGGNQPQHF,TGTGCCAGCACAGGGGGAGGGAATCAGCCCCAGCATTTT
TRBD1,TRBJ2-7,many,TRBV9,CASSGTGGYEQYF,TGTGCCAGCTCCGGGACAGGGGGCTACGAGCAGTACTTC